This paragraph reports one TCR beta chain. In the authors' methods: Estimation of nucleated cell counts relied on the amplification of reference gene primers. The table came from immunoSEQ multiplex PCR; TCRdb's copy has only in-frame clones and leaves some out. The V and J calls and clone size are taken from that table; D and trimming were inferred from the DNA. The table includes hundreds of thousands of clones, around 78% detected once. This record belongs to a study of blood T cell repertoires in COVID-19. Deletions cut 2 bases from V and 5 bases from J, with 13 bases between. This CDR3 is built from 15 residues. Germline-derived CDR1 and CDR2 are LGHNA and YNFKEQ.

Sequenced material: peripheral blood. The receptor was isolated from a woman between 65 and 79 years old with active or convalescent COVID-19. The rearrangement uses TRBV4-2 and TRBJ2-1; D might be TRBD2 (6 bases). CDR3 protein: CASSQTSSVNNEQFF. CDR3 DNA sequence: TGTGCCAGCAGCCAAACGTCTAGCGTCAACAATGAGCAGTTCTTC.